The present TCR beta chain was sequenced within a study of regulatory and conventional T cells in RAG deficiency. General study results and limits: Omenn syndrome and CID/AS patients had approximately 91-fold fewer unique Treg TCR beta sequences, versus approximately 10-fold elsewhere. Omenn CD25-high CD127-low cells may be activated cells, not true Tregs. Shorter CDR3s in all patient subsets; >75% Treg-Tconv overlap in Omenn.

This clone was seen once. Its antigen is unknown. TCRdb keeps only in-frame clones here, not all; method: immunoSEQ multiplex PCR. This sample has 9,500 to 15,000 clones; roughly 95% occur once, and the top ten carry 1.4% to 1.5%. Blood CD4+ CD25-high CD127-low regulatory T cells supplied the genomic DNA template. This sample also appeared in a second study, on regulatory T cells. As that study records: The primer mix had 52 TRBV and 13 TRBJ primers.

The clonotype comes from a human donor in good health. The sample comprised CD127- CD25+ CD4+ Tregs sorted from blood.

The CDR3 spells CASSPSQEVETQYF. CDR3 DNA sequence: TGTGCCAGCAGCCCTTCGCAAGAGGTGGAGACCCAGTACTTC. The chain uses TRBV9 and TRBJ2-5; no clear D. The CDR3 has 14 residues. Germline-derived CDR1 and CDR2 are SGDLS and YYNGEE. V shed 4 bases and J shed 5 bases, with 15 bases lying between them.